These 18 T cell receptor beta chains share one sample of origin, sequenced in a study of CD8 T cells in ankylosing spondylitis. TCRdb re-called the 5' RACE reads through MiXCR, storing one row per CDR3 protein. This sample yields some 840,000 distinct CDR3 sequences, of which 12% are seen a single time; roughly 0.51% belongs to the top ten. Whole-study results and caveats: Ankylosing spondylitis blood seemed to carry a telltale TCR beta motif made of fewer than 10 highly homologous variants.

Antigens for these TCRs are unknown. Source material: blood, either unsorted or a sorted T cell fraction (not recorded which). These receptors all stem from a male donor with ankylosing spondylitis.

This sequence joins TRBV6-5 and TRBJ2-7; the D is unclear. V lost 4 bases to trimming and J lost 1 base, with 14 bases between them. Germline CDR1 reads MNHEY; CDR2 reads SVGAGI. This CDR3 comprises 15 residues. The CDR3 region has the DNA TGTGCCAGCAGTTTAGATGTCCATCTTTCCTACGAGCAGTACTTC. It yields the protein CASSLDVHLSYEQYF.

This clonotype was detected many times. DNA for the CDR3: TGCAGTGCTAGGGTCTCTCAGGGGGTTGGGCAGCCCCAGCATTTT. Its translation: CSARVSQGVGQPQHF. The chain combines TRBV20-1 with TRBJ1-5, with TRBD1 matching over 7 bases. CDR1 is DFQATT and CDR2 is SNEGSKA in the germline V gene (reference sequence). The trim removed 3 bases at V and 7 bases at J, leaving 12 bases unmatched. The CDR3 contains 15 residues.

This clonotype has just a few counts. The V call is TRBV18, the J call TRBJ1-3; a possible D gene is TRBD1 (5 bases). This CDR3 is 16 amino acids long. CDR1 KGHSH and CDR2 LQKENI come from the germline V gene. V lost 3 bases, J lost 2 bases, and 14 bases lay in between. The CDR3 region is CASSPASQGAGNTIYF. The CDR3 DNA is TGTGCCAGCTCACCGGCCAGTCAGGGTGCTGGAAACACCATATATTTT.

The chain couples TRBV30 to TRBJ2-7; 7 bases agree with TRBD1. V gave up 1 base and J gave up 2 bases; unmatched junction bases: 2. There are 13 residues in the CDR3. The germline CDR1 and CDR2 sequences are GTSNPN and SVGIG (reference sequence). CDR3 region: CAWSGDRTYEQYF. CDR3 DNA: TGTGCCTGGAGTGGGGACAGAACCTACGAGCAGTACTTC.

This clonotype turned up a few times. CDR3 sequence reads: CASSLGQLSEKLFF. DNA of the CDR3: TGCGCCAGCAGCTTGGGACAGTTAAGTGAAAAACTGTTTTTT. The rearrangement joins TRBV5-1 to TRBJ1-4; possible D gene TRBD1, 5 bases. Germline V CDR1 and CDR2: SGHRS, YFSETQ. The length of the CDR3 is 14 residues. The V and J ends lost 0 bases and 7 bases respectively, with 10 bases between them.

The J gene is TRBJ1-1, the V gene TRBV4-3; D gene ambiguous. The CDR3 has 15 residues. The V end was cut by 4 bases, the J end by 3 bases, with 15 bases between. CDR1 is LGHNA, CDR2 YSLEER, per germline. CDR3 loop: CASSPVGGVDTEAFF. The CDR3 coding sequence is TGCGCCAGCAGCCCCGTGGGTGGGGTGGACACTGAAGCTTTCTTT.

This clonotype was recorded at least ten times. This chain links TRBV7-2 with TRBJ1-5; 9 bases agree with TRBD1. The CDR3 covers 14 residues. From germline, CDR1 is SGHTA and CDR2 FQGNSA. V lost 5 bases and J lost 5; bases outside the gene matches: 4. The CDR3 region has the DNA TGTGCCAGCAGCCTCCGACAGGGGGATCAGCCCCAGCATTTT. This gives the protein CASSLRQGDQPQHF.

Many counts were recorded for this clonotype. J is TRBJ1-1 and V is TRBV5-1, with D unclear. Trimming removed 0 bases at V and 5 bases at J, with 8 bases between. CDR3 size: 13 residues. CDR1 SGHRS and CDR2 YFSETQ come from the germline V gene. The CDR3 here is CASSLAAGTEAFF. The CDR3 DNA reads as TGCGCCAGCAGCTTGGCCGCGGGGACTGAAGCTTTCTTT.

In this sample, this clonotype turned up many times. This CDR3 reads CASSPADTQYF. The CDR3 nucleotides read TGTGCCAGCTCCCCTGCAGATACGCAGTATTTT. The gene calls are TRBV7-9 and TRBJ2-3; D is uncertain. In germline, CDR1 is SEHNR, CDR2 FQNEAQ (reference sequence). This CDR3 comprises 11 residues. Trimming left V 8 bases short and J 4 bases short, with 7 bases between.

This clonotype was seen at least ten times. V and J are TRBV7-6 and TRBJ1-6; D call uncertain. V lost 3 bases and J 3 bases, leaving 6 bases between the germline ends. The CDR3 is made up of 14 amino acids. Germline lookup yields CDR1 SGHVS and CDR2 FNYEAQ. The CDR3 DNA reads TGTGCCAGCAGCTTTGGCAGCTATAATTCACCCCTCCACTTT. It is translated as CASSFGSYNSPLHF.

This clonotype was observed at least ten times. The chain is built from TRBV7-2 and TRBJ2-7; D call uncertain. The CDR3 runs to 14 residues. CDR1 and CDR2 (germline): SGHTA, FQGNSA. V lost 3 bases and J lost 2, with 11 bases in between. The CDR3: CASSFASFAYEQYF. CDR3 DNA sequence: TGTGCCAGCAGCTTCGCGTCTTTCGCCTACGAGCAGTACTTC.

This clonotype was observed at least ten times. The chain is built from TRBV20-1 and TRBJ2-5; 10 bases are shared with TRBD1. The germline V gene encodes CDR1 DFQATT and CDR2 SNEGSKA (reference sequence). V shed 1 base and J 5 bases; nucleotides not matched to a gene: 4. CDR3 length: 14 amino acids. The CDR3 DNA sequence: TGCAGTGCTAGAGTCGGACAGGGGGTCGAGACCCAGTACTTC. Its protein product is CSARVGQGVETQYF.

This clonotype was observed a handful of times. This chain connects TRBV9 to TRBJ1-3; D remains ambiguous. This CDR3 has 13 amino acids. CDR1 and CDR2 (germline): SGDLS, YYNGEE. The V end was cut by 2 bases, the J end by 4 bases, with 7 bases between. CDR3 protein: CASSVTAGNTIYF. CDR3 DNA sequence: TGTGCCAGCAGCGTGACGGCGGGAAACACCATATATTTT.

This clonotype was seen ten or more times. V gene TRBV7-2 combines with J gene TRBJ2-3, with TRBD2 matching over 12 bases. J gave up 3 bases and V 6 bases, and 4 bases lay outside the gene matches. The CDR3 spans 15 residues. Germline lookup yields CDR1 SGHTA and CDR2 FQGNSA. The CDR3 here is CASSRTSGATDTQYF. CDR3 DNA sequence: TGTGCCAGCAGTCGGACTAGCGGGGCTACAGATACGCAGTATTTT.

Many counts were recorded for this clonotype. This CDR3 is CSAGGPQEATNEKLFF. Written as DNA, the CDR3 is TGCAGTGCCGGAGGGCCCCAGGAGGCAACTAATGAAAAACTGTTTTTT. This chain uses TRBV20-1 with TRBJ1-4, with D unresolved. The CDR3 runs 16 residues. V was trimmed by 6 bases and J by 0 bases, leaving 17 bases between them. Per the germline V gene, CDR1 is DFQATT and CDR2 is SNEGSKA (reference sequence).

The gene calls are TRBV18 and TRBJ2-7; 9 bases line up with TRBD1. CDR1 and CDR2 (germline): KGHSH, LQKENI. CDR3 length: 16 residues. V shed 3 bases and J 2 bases; nucleotides not matched to a gene: 8. The CDR3 nucleotides read TGTGCCAGCTCACCGCCTATGGGGACAGGGACCTACGAGCAGTACTTC. It encodes CASSPPMGTGTYEQYF.

This clonotype has ten or more counts. The chain links TRBV29-1 to TRBJ2-1; 10 bases are a match to TRBD2. This CDR3 comprises 11 residues. Trimming cost V 7 bases and J 6 bases; bases outside gene matches: 0. CDR1 is SQVTM and CDR2 is ANQGSEA in the germline V gene. Here the CDR3 DNA reads TGCAGCGGGACTAGCGGCAATGAGCAGTTCTTC. Translated: CSGTSGNEQFF.

The gene calls are TRBV5-1 and TRBJ2-6; 9 positions match TRBD1. This CDR3 has 16 residues. Germline trimming cut 8 bases from V and 4 bases from J; bases unmatched to any gene: 10. Per the germline V gene, CDR1 is SGHRS and CDR2 is YFSETQ. CDR3 sequence: CASEDRGAPGANVLTF. DNA for the CDR3: TGCGCCAGTGAGGACAGGGGTGCCCCCGGGGCCAACGTCCTGACTTTC.